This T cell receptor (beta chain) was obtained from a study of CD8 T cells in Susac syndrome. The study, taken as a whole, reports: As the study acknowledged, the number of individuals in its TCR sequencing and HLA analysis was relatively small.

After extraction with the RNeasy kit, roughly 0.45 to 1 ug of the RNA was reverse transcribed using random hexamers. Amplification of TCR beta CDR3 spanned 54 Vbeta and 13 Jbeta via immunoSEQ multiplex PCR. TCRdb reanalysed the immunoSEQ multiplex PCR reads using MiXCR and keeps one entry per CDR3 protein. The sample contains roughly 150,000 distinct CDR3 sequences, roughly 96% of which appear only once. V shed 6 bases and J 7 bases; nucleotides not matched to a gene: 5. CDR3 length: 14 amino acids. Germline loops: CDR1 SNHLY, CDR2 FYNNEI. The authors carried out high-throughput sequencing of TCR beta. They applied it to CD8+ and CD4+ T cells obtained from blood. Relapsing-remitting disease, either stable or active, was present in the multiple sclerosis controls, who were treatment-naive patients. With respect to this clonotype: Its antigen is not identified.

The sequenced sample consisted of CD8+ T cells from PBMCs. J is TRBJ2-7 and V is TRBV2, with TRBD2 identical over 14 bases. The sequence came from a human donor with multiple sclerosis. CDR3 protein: CASRGLAGGREQYF. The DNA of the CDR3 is TGTGCCAGCAGAGGACTAGCGGGGGGCCGGGAGCAGTACTTC.